These T cell receptor beta chains were read from a single sample in a study of human T cells and chemical hapten exposure. TCRdb re-called the RACE reads with MiXCR, one entry per CDR3 protein. In the table there are 85,000 to 100,000 distinct CDR3 sequences, 9.5% to 15% of which are singletons. The sequenced sample was whole blood, obtained in connection with sensitization to the hapten diphenylcyclopropenone (DPC). These receptors were taken from a middle-aged woman with alopecia areata. Some clones in this sample may be carry-over from other donors' samples. CDR3s include the opening cysteine and the closing phenylalanine or tryptophan. Each record gives: V gene, clone size, D gene, J gene, CDR3 DNA, CDR3 protein. D genes are given only for firm matches. Not all rows give a size; the values are once, few, many and, for expanded clones, a class.

v_call: TRBV28; clone_size: NA; d_call: NA; j_call: TRBJ1-1; cdr3_nt: TGTGCCAGCAGTATCAACACTGAAGCTTTCTTT; cdr3_aa: CASSINTEAFF
v_call: TRBV11-1; clone_size: many; d_call: NA; j_call: TRBJ2-7; cdr3_nt: TGTGCCAGCAGCTTAGACGCATACGAGCAGTACTTC; cdr3_aa: CASSLDAYEQYF
v_call: TRBV19; clone_size: few; d_call: TRBD2; j_call: TRBJ2-1; cdr3_nt: TGTGCCAGTAGTATAGAAGCGGGAGGGTACAATGAGCAGTTCTTC; cdr3_aa: CASSIEAGGYNEQFF
v_call: TRBV7-2; clone_size: NA; d_call: TRBD1; j_call: TRBJ2-3; cdr3_nt: TGTGCCAGCAGCACCACAGGGGTCCGCACAGATACGCAGTATTTT; cdr3_aa: CASSTTGVRTDTQYF
v_call: TRBV20-1; clone_size: many; d_call: TRBD1; j_call: TRBJ1-6; cdr3_nt: TGCAGTGCCGAGACAGGGGGGGGATCACCCCTCCACTTT; cdr3_aa: CSAETGGGSPLHF
v_call: TRBV28; clone_size: NA; d_call: NA; j_call: TRBJ2-5; cdr3_nt: TGTGCCAGCAGTCCTCGGCCGGGGGAGACCCAGTACTTC; cdr3_aa: CASSPRPGETQYF
v_call: TRBV12-3/TRBV12-4; clone_size: many; d_call: NA; j_call: TRBJ2-7; cdr3_nt: TGTGCCAGCAGTTTAACCCTCGGGCTAGTAGGCTACGAGCAGTACTTC; cdr3_aa: CASSLTLGLVGYEQYF
v_call: TRBV6-2/TRBV6-3; clone_size: NA; d_call: NA; j_call: TRBJ2-2; cdr3_nt: TGTGCCAGCAGTTCCCGTCCGGGAGATCGGACCGGGGAGCTGTTTTTT; cdr3_aa: CASSSRPGDRTGELFF
v_call: TRBV28; clone_size: few; d_call: NA; j_call: TRBJ1-1; cdr3_nt: TGTGCCACCTCTCCAAATCCGACTGAAGCTTTCTTT; cdr3_aa: CATSPNPTEAFF
v_call: TRBV27; clone_size: NA; d_call: TRBD1; j_call: TRBJ1-2; cdr3_nt: TGTGCCAGCAGTTTAAGGGGACAGTACTATGGCTACACCTTC; cdr3_aa: CASSLRGQYYGYTF